The 2 T cell receptor beta chains presented below share a single source sample, sequenced in a study of Graves' ophthalmopathy and Graves' hyperthyroidism. TCR beta CDR3 amplification used RNA transcripts. After a first-round RT-PCR with HTBI primers, a second-round multiplex PCR was run. MiXCR, run by TCRdb on the multiplex PCR reads, gives a single entry per CDR3 protein. Of over a million distinct CDR3 sequences in the sample, about two fifths were seen once. Material: peripheral blood or thyroid tissue (not recorded which). These receptors were obtained from an adult man with Graves' hyperthyroidism.

This rearrangement joins TRBV15 to TRBJ2-7; D possibly corresponds to TRBD2 (6 bases). The germline V gene has CDR1 LNHNV and CDR2 YYDKDF (reference sequence). Trimming took 6 bases from V and 2 from J, leaving 11 bases between them. The CDR3 contains 13 residues. CDR3 sequence reads: CATSGDSAYEQYF. As DNA, the CDR3 is TGTGCCACCAGTGGGGACTCTGCCTACGAGCAGTACTTC.

This chain connects TRBV7-9 to TRBJ2-7, with 8 bases fitting TRBD2. CDR1 is SEHNR and CDR2 is FQNEAQ in the germline V gene (reference sequence). The ends lost 5 bases at V and 4 bases at J; junction bases unmatched: 10. This CDR3 comprises 15 residues. CDR3 bases: TGTGCCAGCAGCAACCTTATCGGGGGGGGATACGAGCAGTACTTC. Protein product: CASSNLIGGGYEQYF. The whole variable domain, filled in from reference TRBV7-9 and TRBJ2-7, reads DTGVSQNPRHKITKRGQNVTFRCDPISEHNRLYWYRQTLGQGPEFLTYFQNEAQLEKSRLLSDRFSAERPKGSFSTLEIQRTEQGDSAMYLCASSNLIGGGYEQYFGPGTRLTVT.